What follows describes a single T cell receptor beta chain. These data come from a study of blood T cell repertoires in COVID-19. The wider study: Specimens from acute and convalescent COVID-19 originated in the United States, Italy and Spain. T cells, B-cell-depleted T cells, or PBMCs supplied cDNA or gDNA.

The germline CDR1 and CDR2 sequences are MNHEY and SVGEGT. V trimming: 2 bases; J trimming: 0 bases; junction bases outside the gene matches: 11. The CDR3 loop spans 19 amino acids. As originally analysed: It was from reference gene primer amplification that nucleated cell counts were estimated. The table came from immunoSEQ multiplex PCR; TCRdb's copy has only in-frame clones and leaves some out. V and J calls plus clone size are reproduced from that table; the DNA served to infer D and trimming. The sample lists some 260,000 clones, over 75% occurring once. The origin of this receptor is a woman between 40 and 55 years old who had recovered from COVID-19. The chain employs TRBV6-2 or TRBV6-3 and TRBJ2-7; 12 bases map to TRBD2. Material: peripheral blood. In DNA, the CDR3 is TGTGCCAGCAGTTACACACCCTGGACTAGCGGGGTCAGCTCCTACGAGCAGTACTTC. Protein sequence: CASSYTPWTSGVSSYEQYF.